Below are 9 T cell receptor beta chains sequenced from a single sample in a study of blood T cell repertoires in COVID-19. Assay used: immunoSEQ multiplex PCR; TCRdb lists only in-frame clones, some missing. The sample contains about 350,000 clones, approximately 89% of which appear only once. The specimen sequenced was peripheral blood. The receptors were gathered from a woman aged 55-75 years with COVID-19, enrolled during active disease.

This chain connects TRBV19 to TRBJ1-5; unclear D gene. The germline gives CDR1 LNHDA, CDR2 SQIVND (reference sequence). With 0 bases removed from V and 11 bases from J, the gap between germline ends came to 8 bases. The CDR3 totals 12 residues. Written as DNA, the CDR3 is TGTGCCAGTAGTATAGACAGATTGACCCAGCATTTT. Amino acids: CASSIDRLTQHF.

The CDR3 loop is CASRRDFPYEQYF. CDR3 DNA sequence: TGTGCCAGCAGACGGGACTTCCCGTACGAGCAGTACTTC. The rearrangement uses TRBV2 and TRBJ2-7; D might be TRBD2 (6 bases). This CDR3 comprises 13 residues. Germline CDR1 reads SNHLY; CDR2 reads FYNNEI. Trimming removed 6 bases at V and 4 bases at J, with 13 bases between.

V usage is TRBV19 and J usage is TRBJ1-6, with 9 nucleotides matching TRBD1. Germline CDR1 is LNHDA and CDR2 is SQIVND (reference sequence). The CDR3 loop spans 15 amino acids. V dropped 4 bases and J dropped 10; count of bases not matched to a gene: 8. CDR3: CASSTLRDRVSPLHF. CDR3 nucleotides: TGTGCCAGTAGTACACTCCGGGACAGGGTGTCACCCCTCCACTTT.

The V call is TRBV6-5, the J call TRBJ1-1, with D uncertain. V lost 2 bases, J lost 0 bases, and 7 bases lay in between. This CDR3 comprises 14 residues. Germline V lookup: CDR1 MNHEY, CDR2 SVGAGI. Here the CDR3 DNA reads TGTGCCAGCAGTTACCAGGCCATGAACACTGAAGCTTTCTTT. Amino acids: CASSYQAMNTEAFF.

The J gene is TRBJ2-7, the V gene TRBV28; 8 bases line up with TRBD1. Trimming at V came to 4 bases and at J to 0 bases, leaving 11 bases not matched to a gene. The CDR3 has 17 amino acids. Germline-derived CDR1 and CDR2 are MDHEN and SYDVKM. CDR3 protein: CASSSGTGTSLSYEQYF. The CDR3, as DNA: TGTGCCAGCAGTTCCGGGACAGGAACCTCGCTCTCCTACGAGCAGTACTTC.

This chain joins TRBV30 and TRBJ1-4; tentatively, D is TRBD1 (6 bases). With 0 bases removed from V and 8 bases from J, the gap between germline ends came to 16 bases. Looked up from germline, CDR1 is GTSNPN and CDR2 is SVGIG (reference sequence). The CDR3 spans 15 residues. The CDR3 is CAWSVMAGEREKLFF. CDR3 sequence (DNA): TGTGCCTGGAGTGTCATGGCAGGGGAAAGAGAAAAACTGTTTTTT.

The CDR3 is CASKSGGSETQYF. The CDR3 nucleotides read TGTGCCAGCAAAAGCGGGGGGTCAGAGACCCAGTACTTC. The chain has TRBV12-3 or TRBV12-4 and TRBJ2-5, with 9 bases fitting TRBD2. J was trimmed by 4 bases and V by 7 bases; bases with no gene match: 4. CDR3 length: 13 amino acids.

This rearrangement joins TRBV19 to TRBJ2-1, with TRBD2 as a possible D gene (6 bases). The CDR3 extends over 12 amino acids. V was cut by 1 base and J by 15 bases, with 13 bases left in between. Germline lookup yields CDR1 LNHDA and CDR2 SQIVND (reference sequence). CDR3 nucleotide sequence: TGTGCCAGTAGTATAGGGTCTAGCGCCCCGTTCTTC. Its protein product is CASSIGSSAPFF.

The chain carries TRBV28 and TRBJ1-5; D is ambiguous. Germline-derived CDR1 and CDR2 are MDHEN and SYDVKM. The CDR3 contains 15 residues. V was trimmed by 3 bases and J by 6 bases, leaving 15 bases between them. CDR3 DNA: TGTGCCAGCAGTTTGTCTGCCTTTACTTCTCAGCCCCAGCATTTT. It translates to CASSLSAFTSQPQHF.